The 14 T cell receptor beta chains below all came from one sample that was sequenced in a study of shared clonotypes between healthy human individuals. Sequencing used immunoSEQ multiplex PCR; TCRdb keeps in-frame clones, though not all of them. The repertoire holds 550,000 to 650,000 clones, with 95% to 96% as singletons. As defined, naive CD8 cells were CD45RO-negative and positively selected for CCR7, with terminally differentiated effector memory CD45RA+ cells excluded. The specimen sequenced was naive CD8+ T cells sorted from blood. The source of these receptors is a woman aged 25 to 39 in good health.

V and J are TRBV5-1 and TRBJ2-7; 9 bases agree with TRBD2. J was trimmed by 9 bases and V by 2 bases; bases with no gene match: 9. CDR3 length: 14 amino acids. Per germline, CDR1 SGHRS and CDR2 YFSETQ. Written as DNA, the CDR3 is TGCGCCAGCAGCTTTCTTAGCGGGAGAGTCCGGCAGTACTTC. It yields the protein CASSFLSGRVRQYF.

This clone was detected only once. V usage is TRBV5-1 and J usage is TRBJ2-5; TRBD2 aligns across 7 bases. This CDR3 comprises 18 residues. Germline CDR1 reads SGHRS; CDR2 reads YFSETQ. V was clipped by 3 bases and J by 2 bases; unmatched bases: 16. DNA of the CDR3: TGCGCCAGCAGCTACAACGGTGTGGCGGGAGAGGGACAAGAGACCCAGTACTTC. Translating gives CASSYNGVAGEGQETQYF.

Only one count was recorded for this clone. The chain links TRBV13 to TRBJ1-2, with 7 bases matching TRBD1. With V trimmed by 5 bases and J by 8 bases, 8 bases remained unmatched. CDR3 size: 13 residues. Per the germline V gene, CDR1 is PRHDT and CDR2 is FYEKMQ (reference sequence). In nucleotides, the CDR3 is TGTGCCAGCAGCCTGAGGGGGCTTCGAGGCTACACCTTC. Amino acid sequence: CASSLRGLRGYTF. The full variable domain, in which reference TRBV13 and TRBJ1-2 provide the parts outside the CDR3, is AAGVIQSPRHLIKEKRETATLKCYPIPRHDTVYWYQQGPGQDPQFLISFYEKMQSDKGSIPDRFSAQQFSDYHSELNMSSLELGDSALYFCASSLRGLRGYTFGSGTRLTVV.

This rearrangement joins TRBV10-1 to TRBJ1-1; D remains unclear. There are 14 residues in the CDR3. CDR1 is WNHNN, CDR2 SYGVQD, per germline (reference sequence). Between the trimmed V and J ends, which lost 0 bases and 1 base, there was a span of 6 bases. DNA of the CDR3: TGCGCCAGCAGTGAGTCAGAGGCGAACACTGAAGCTTTCTTT. Residues: CASSESEANTEAFF.

This chain uses TRBV7-9 with TRBJ2-7; D may be TRBD2 (5 bases). Germline V gene lookup returns CDR1 SEHNR and CDR2 FQNEAQ (reference sequence). Trimming took 11 bases from V and 3 from J, leaving 11 bases between them. The CDR3 totals 11 residues. The CDR3 loop is CAVRTVYEQYF. In nucleotides, the CDR3 is TGTGCCGTTCGGACTGTCTACGAGCAGTACTTC.

The chain combines TRBV21-1 with TRBJ2-3. TRBV21-1 is reported as a pseudogene. This CDR3 spans 13 amino acids. CDR3 loop: CASSFPPADTQYF. The CDR3, as DNA: TGTGCCAGCAGCTTCCCGCCCGCAGATACGCAGTATTTT.

This clone is a singleton in its sample. The chain links TRBV27 to TRBJ2-7; D perhaps matches TRBD2 (7 bases). V was clipped by 8 bases and J by 1 base, with 21 bases between them. Germline V gene data show CDR1 as MNHEY and CDR2 as SMNVEV (reference sequence). This CDR3 comprises 16 residues. In DNA form, the CDR3 reads TGTGCCAGCGGGCGGGGGCCGGGGGGACTATCCTACGAGCAGTACTTC. Protein: CASGRGPGGLSYEQYF.

V and J are TRBV27 and TRBJ2-3; D unclear. The CDR3 is made up of 12 amino acids. Germline V gene data show CDR1 as MNHEY and CDR2 as SMNVEV (reference sequence). Deletions cut 6 bases from V and 7 bases from J, with 11 bases between. For the CDR3, the DNA is TGTGCCAGCAGCTCGTCCCCAAATACGCAGTATTTT. It is translated as CASSSSPNTQYF.

The chain couples TRBV7-8 to TRBJ2-7, with 7 positions matching TRBD1. Trimming took 5 bases from V and 4 from J; bases not matched to a gene: 11. This CDR3 contains 15 residues. Germline V CDR1 and CDR2: SGHVS, FQNEAQ. In DNA form, the CDR3 reads TGTGCCAGCAGCCCGGGCGGCGGACAGGTATACGAGCAGTACTTC. Its translation is CASSPGGGQVYEQYF.

V usage is TRBV7-6 and J usage is TRBJ1-2; D perhaps matches TRBD1 (6 bases). Germline values: CDR1 SGHVS, CDR2 FNYEAQ. The CDR3 consists of 14 residues. V was trimmed by 8 bases and J by 6 bases, leaving 19 bases between them. CDR3 nucleotides: TGTGCCAGCGGAAATGGGATGGGGGGCCATGGCTACACCTTC. Residues: CASGNGMGGHGYTF.

This chain links TRBV29-1 with TRBJ2-1; weak D call: TRBD2 (6 bases). The ends were cut back, 3 bases at V and 6 bases at J, with 12 bases in the middle. The CDR3 loop spans 13 amino acids. The germline V gene encodes CDR1 SQVTM and CDR2 ANQGSEA. CDR3 nucleotides: TGCAGCGTTGACGGTAACGGGAGCAATGAGCAGTTCTTC. Encoded protein: CSVDGNGSNEQFF.

CDR3 sequence reads: CASSLVPLGRAEREQYF. Written as DNA, the CDR3 is TGTGCCAGCAGCCTAGTTCCGCTTGGGAGGGCTGAGCGCGAGCAGTACTTC. The V call is TRBV28, the J call TRBJ2-7; TRBD2 matches 7 bases. V lost 6 bases, J lost 6 bases, and 20 bases stayed unmatched. The germline V gene has CDR1 MDHEN and CDR2 SYDVKM. This CDR3 region has 17 residues.

V is TRBV7-2 and J is TRBJ2-7, with 11 nucleotides matching TRBD2. J gave up 2 bases and V 2 bases, and 8 bases lay outside the gene matches. The germline V gene encodes CDR1 SGHTA and CDR2 FQGNSA. CDR3 length: 17 residues. The CDR3 DNA follows: TGTGCCAGCAGCTTATTGGGGACGGGACTAGCGGCCTACGAGCAGTACTTC. Residues: CASSLLGTGLAAYEQYF.

This chain links TRBV27 with TRBJ1-3; D remains ambiguous. Germline CDR1 MNHEY, CDR2 SMNVEV (reference sequence). V was pared by 6 bases and J by 4 bases, with 16 bases between. The CDR3 loop spans 15 amino acids. CDR3: CASSPDQHSGNTIYF. DNA of the CDR3: TGTGCCAGCAGCCCGGACCAGCACTCGGGAAACACCATATATTTT.